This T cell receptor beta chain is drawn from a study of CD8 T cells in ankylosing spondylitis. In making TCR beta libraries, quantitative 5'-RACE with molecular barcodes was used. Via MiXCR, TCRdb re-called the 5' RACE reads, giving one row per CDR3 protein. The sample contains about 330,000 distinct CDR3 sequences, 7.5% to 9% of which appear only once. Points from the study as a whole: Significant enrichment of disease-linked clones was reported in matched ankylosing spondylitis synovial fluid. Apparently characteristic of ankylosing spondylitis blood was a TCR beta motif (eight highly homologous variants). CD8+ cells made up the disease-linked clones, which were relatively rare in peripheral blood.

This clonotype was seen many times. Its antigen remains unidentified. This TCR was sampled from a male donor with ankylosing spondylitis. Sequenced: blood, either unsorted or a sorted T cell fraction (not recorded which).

The chain's CDR3 is CSALTGDYGYTF. The CDR3 coding sequence is TGCAGTGCTCTGACAGGGGATTATGGCTACACCTTC. The J gene is TRBJ1-2, the V gene TRBV20-1; TRBD1 matches at 8 bases. V trimming: 5 bases; J trimming: 5 bases; junction bases outside the gene matches: 4. CDR1 is DFQATT and CDR2 is SNEGSKA in the germline V gene (reference sequence). This CDR3 contains 12 residues.